This note documents a single T cell receptor (beta chain) sequence. This record comes from a study of blood T cell repertoires in COVID-19. About the study: Acute-phase and convalescent COVID-19 samples originated in the United States, Italy and Spain. T cells, B-cell-depleted T cells, or PBMCs supplied cDNA or gDNA.

Original methodology: By means of reference gene primer amplification, nucleated cell counts were estimated. Assay: immunoSEQ multiplex PCR; the TCRdb copy retains only in-frame clones and omits some. That table supplies the V and J calls and clone size; D and trimming were determined from the DNA. The profile shows roughly 40,000 clones, about 85% of them singletons. This CDR3 has 12 residues. V was shortened by 5 bases and J by 1 base, with 5 bases between the two germline ends. The germline CDR1 and CDR2 sequences are KGHSH and LQKENI. The V and J genes are TRBV18 and TRBJ1-2; D unclear. The TCR comes from a human donor in a cohort sampled during active COVID-19. Specimen: peripheral blood. The chain's CDR3 is CASSDNNYGYTF. Here the CDR3 DNA reads TGTGCCAGCTCAGACAATAACTATGGCTACACCTTC.